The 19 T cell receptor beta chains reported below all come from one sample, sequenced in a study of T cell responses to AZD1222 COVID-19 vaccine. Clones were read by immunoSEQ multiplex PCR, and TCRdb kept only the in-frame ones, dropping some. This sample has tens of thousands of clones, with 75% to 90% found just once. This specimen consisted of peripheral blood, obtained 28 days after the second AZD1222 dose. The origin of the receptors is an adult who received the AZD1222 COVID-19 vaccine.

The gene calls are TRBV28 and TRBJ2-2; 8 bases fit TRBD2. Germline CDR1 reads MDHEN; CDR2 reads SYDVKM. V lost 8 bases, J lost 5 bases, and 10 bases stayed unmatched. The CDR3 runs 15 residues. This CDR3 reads CASLLSGRATGELFF. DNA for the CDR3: TGTGCCAGCCTATTGAGCGGGAGAGCAACCGGGGAGCTGTTTTTT.

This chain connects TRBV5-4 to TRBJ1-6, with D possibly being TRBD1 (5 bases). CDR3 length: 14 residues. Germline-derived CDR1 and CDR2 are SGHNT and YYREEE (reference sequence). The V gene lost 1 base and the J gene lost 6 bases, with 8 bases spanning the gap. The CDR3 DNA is TGTGCCAGCAGCTTGATGGGGGTTAATTCACCCCTCCACTTT. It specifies CASSLMGVNSPLHF.

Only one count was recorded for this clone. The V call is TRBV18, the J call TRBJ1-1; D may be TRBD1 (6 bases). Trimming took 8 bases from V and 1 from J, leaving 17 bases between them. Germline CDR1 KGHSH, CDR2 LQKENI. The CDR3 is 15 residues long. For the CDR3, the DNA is TGTGCCAGCACCTGGGGCGGACAGAAGAACACTGAAGCTTTCTTT. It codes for CASTWGGQKNTEAFF.

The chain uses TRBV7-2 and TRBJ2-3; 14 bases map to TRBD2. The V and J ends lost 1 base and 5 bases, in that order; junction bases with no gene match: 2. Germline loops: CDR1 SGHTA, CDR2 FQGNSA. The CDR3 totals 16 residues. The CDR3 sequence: CASSLVGTSGRDTQYF. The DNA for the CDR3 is TGTGCCAGCAGCTTAGTTGGGACTAGCGGGAGAGATACGCAGTATTTT.

CDR3 amino acids: CASSPRQTVSNYGYTF. The CDR3 nucleotides are TGTGCCAGCTCACCACGTCAAACAGTTTCTAACTATGGCTACACCTTC. V is TRBV18 and J is TRBJ1-2; D unresolved. Trimming cost V 1 base and J 0 bases, with 12 bases left between them. CDR1 is KGHSH, CDR2 LQKENI, per germline. The CDR3 runs to 16 residues.

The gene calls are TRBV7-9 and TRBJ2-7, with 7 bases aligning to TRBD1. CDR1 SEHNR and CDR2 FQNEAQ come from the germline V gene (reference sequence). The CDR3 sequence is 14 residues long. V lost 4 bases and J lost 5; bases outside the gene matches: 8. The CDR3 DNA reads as TGTGCCAGCAGCTCGGGACAGCCTGGGGACGAGCAGTACTTC. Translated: CASSSGQPGDEQYF.

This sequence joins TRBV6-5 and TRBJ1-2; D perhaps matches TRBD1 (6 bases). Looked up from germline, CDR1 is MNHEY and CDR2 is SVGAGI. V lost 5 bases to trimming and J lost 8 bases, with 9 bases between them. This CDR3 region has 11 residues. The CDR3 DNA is TGTGCCAGCAGTAACAGGGAGGGCTACACCTTC. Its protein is CASSNREGYTF.

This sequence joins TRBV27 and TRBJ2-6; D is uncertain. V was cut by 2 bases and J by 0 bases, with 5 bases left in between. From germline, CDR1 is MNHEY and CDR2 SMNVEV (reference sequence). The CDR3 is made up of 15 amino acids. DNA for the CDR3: TGTGCCAGCAGTTTAAAGGGCTCTGGGGCCAACGTCCTGACTTTC. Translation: CASSLKGSGANVLTF.

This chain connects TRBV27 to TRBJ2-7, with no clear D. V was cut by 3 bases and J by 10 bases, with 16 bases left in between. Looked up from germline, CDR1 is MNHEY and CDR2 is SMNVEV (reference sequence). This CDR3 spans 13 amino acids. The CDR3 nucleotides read TGTGCCAGCAGTTTTTGGGGTTTGGAGAAACAGTACTTC. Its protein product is CASSFWGLEKQYF.

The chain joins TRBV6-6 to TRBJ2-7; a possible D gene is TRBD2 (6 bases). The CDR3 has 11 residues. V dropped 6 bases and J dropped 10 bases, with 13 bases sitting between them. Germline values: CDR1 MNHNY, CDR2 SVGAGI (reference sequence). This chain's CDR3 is CASSDAGSQYV. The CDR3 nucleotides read TGTGCCAGCAGCGACGCGGGAAGTCAGTACGTC.

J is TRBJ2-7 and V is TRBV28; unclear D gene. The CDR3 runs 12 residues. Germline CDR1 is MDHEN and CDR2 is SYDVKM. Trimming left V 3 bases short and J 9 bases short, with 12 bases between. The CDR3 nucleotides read TGTGCCAGCAGTTTCCCCCGTGTAGGGCAGTACTTC. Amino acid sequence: CASSFPRVGQYF.

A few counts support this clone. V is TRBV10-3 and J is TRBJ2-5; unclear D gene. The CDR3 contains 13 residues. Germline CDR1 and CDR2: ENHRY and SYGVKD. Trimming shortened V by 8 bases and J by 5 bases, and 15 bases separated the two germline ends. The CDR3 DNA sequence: TGTGCCATCGCCTTCTCGGAACGGGAGACCCAGTACTTC. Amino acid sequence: CAIAFSERETQYF.

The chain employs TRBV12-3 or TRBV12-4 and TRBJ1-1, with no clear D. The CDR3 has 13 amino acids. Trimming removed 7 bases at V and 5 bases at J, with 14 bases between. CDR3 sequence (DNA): TGTGCCAGCACCCTCGAAATTTTGACTGAAGCTTTCTTT. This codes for CASTLEILTEAFF.

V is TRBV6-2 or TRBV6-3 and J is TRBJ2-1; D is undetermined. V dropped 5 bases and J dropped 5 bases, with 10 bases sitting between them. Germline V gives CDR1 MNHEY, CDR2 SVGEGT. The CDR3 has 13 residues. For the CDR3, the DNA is TGTGCCAGCAGTAACGTCAAGGACAATGAGCAGTTCTTC. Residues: CASSNVKDNEQFF.

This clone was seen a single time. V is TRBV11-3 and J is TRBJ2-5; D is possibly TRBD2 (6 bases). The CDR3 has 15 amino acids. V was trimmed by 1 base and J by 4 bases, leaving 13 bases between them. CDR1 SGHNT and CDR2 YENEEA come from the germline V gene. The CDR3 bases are TGTGCCAGCAGCTTAGGGGGCCTGGGGGGAGAGACCCAGTACTTC. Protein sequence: CASSLGGLGGETQYF.

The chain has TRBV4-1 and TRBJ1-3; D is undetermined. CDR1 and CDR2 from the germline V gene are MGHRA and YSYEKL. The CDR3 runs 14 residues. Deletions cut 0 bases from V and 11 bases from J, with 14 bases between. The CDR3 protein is CASSQDSERSPIYF. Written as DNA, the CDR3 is TGCGCCAGCAGCCAAGATTCCGAGAGGAGTCCCATATATTTT.

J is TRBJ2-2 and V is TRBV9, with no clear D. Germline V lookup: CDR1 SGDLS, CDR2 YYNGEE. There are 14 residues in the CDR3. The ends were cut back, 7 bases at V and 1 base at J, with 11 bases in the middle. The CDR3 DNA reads TGTGCCAGCCAAGCTCGGGTGAACACCGGGGAGCTGTTTTTT. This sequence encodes CASQARVNTGELFF.

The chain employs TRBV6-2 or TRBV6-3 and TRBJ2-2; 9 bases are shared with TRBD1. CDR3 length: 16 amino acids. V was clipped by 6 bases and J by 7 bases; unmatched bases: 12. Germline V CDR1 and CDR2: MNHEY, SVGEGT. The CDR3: CASSTPTGQGGGELFF. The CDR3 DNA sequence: TGTGCCAGCAGCACTCCCACGGGACAGGGAGGCGGGGAGCTGTTTTTT.

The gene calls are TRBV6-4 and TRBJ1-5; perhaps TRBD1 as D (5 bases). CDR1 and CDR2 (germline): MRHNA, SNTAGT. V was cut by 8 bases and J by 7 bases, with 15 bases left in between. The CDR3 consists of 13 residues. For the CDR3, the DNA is TGTGCCAGCGCGCGGGGCGAAGGGCAGCCCCAGCATTTT. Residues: CASARGEGQPQHF.